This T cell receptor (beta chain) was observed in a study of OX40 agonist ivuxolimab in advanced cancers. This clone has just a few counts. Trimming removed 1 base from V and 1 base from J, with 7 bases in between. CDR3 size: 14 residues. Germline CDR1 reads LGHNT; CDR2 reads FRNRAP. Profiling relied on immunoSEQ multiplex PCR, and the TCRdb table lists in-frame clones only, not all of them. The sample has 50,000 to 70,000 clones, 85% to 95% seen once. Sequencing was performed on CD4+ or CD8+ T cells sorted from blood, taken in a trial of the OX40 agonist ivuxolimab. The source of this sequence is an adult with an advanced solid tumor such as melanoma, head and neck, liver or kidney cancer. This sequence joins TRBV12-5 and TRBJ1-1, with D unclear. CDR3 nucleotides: TGTGCTAGTGGTTTGGATGCAAGGAACACTGAAGCTTTCTTT. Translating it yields CASGLDARNTEAFF.